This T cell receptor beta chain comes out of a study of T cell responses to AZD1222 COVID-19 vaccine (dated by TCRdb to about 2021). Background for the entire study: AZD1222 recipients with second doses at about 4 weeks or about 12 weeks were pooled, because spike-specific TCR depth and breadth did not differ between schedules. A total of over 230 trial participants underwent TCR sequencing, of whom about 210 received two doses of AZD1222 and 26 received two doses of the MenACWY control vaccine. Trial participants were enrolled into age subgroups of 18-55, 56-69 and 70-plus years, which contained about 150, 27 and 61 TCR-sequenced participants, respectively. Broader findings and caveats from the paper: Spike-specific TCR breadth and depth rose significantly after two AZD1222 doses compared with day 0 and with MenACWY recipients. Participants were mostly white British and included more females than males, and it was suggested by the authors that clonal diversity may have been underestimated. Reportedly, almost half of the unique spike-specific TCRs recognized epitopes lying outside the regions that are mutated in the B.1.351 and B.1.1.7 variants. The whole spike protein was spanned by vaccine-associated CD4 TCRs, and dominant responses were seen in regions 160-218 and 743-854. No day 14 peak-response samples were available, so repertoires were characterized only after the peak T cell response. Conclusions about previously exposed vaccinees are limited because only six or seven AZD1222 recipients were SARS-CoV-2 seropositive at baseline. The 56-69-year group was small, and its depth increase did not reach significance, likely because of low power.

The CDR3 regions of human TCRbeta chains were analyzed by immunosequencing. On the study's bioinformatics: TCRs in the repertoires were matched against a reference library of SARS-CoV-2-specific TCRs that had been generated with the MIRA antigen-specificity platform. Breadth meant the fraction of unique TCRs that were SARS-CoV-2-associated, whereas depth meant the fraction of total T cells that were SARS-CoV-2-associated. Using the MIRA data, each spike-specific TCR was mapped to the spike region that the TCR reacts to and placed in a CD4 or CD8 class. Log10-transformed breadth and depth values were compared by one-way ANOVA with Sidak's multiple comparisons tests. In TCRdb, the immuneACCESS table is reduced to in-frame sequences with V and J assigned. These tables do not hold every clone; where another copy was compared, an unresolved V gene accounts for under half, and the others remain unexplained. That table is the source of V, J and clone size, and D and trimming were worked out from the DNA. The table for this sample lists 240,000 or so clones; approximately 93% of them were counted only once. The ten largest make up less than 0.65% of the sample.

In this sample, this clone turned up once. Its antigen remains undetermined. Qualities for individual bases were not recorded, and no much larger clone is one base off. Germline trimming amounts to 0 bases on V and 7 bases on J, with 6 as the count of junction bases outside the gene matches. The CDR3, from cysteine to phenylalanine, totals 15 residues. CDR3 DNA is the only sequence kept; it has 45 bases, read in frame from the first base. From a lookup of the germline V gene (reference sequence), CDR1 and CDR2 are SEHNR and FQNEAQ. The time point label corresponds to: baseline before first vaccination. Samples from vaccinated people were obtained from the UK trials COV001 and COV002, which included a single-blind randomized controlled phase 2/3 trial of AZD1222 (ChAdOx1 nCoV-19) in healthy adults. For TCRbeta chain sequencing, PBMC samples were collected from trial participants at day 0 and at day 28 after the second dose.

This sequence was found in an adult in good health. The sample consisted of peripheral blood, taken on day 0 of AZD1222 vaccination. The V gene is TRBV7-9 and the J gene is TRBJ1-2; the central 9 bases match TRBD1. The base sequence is TGTGCCAGCAGCTTAGCCGGGACAGGGATGTCTGGCTACACCTTC. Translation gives CASSLAGTGMSGYTF.